The next 26 T cell receptor beta chains were all read from a single sample in a study of T cell responses to AZD1222 COVID-19 vaccine. Method: immunoSEQ multiplex PCR; TCRdb's copy keeps in-frame clones and lacks some. The table has around 160,000 clones, about 91% seen once. This material consisted of peripheral blood, taken 28 days after the second AZD1222 dose. Every receptor here comes from an adult who received the AZD1222 COVID-19 vaccine.

This clone was detected only once. The rearrangement uses TRBV4-1 and TRBJ2-3; the match to TRBD2 covers 9 bases. J was trimmed by 8 bases and V by 1 base; bases with no gene match: 13. In germline, CDR1 is MGHRA, CDR2 YSYEKL. The CDR3 covers 17 residues. This chain's CDR3 is CASSQGSRGGGASTQYF. In nucleotides, the CDR3 is TGCGCCAGCAGCCAAGGATCCCGTGGCGGGGGGGCTTCTACGCAGTATTTT.

The V gene is TRBV6-6, the J gene TRBJ1-1; D ambiguous. The CDR3 totals 16 residues. Trimming stripped 2 bases from V and 0 bases from J, with 13 bases between. Germline V gene lookup returns CDR1 MNHNY and CDR2 SVGAGI (reference sequence). In nucleotides, the CDR3 is TGTGCCAGCAGTTACGAACAGATAATTATGAACACTGAAGCTTTCTTT. Protein product: CASSYEQIIMNTEAFF.

The chain combines TRBV7-9 with TRBJ2-7; the match to TRBD2 covers 7 bases. The CDR3 length is 18 residues. The junction had 14 bases not matched to a gene; V was cut back by 0 bases and J by 3 bases. Per the germline V gene, CDR1 is SEHNR and CDR2 is FQNEAQ (reference sequence). This chain's CDR3 is CASSLARMGAGTDYEQYF. CDR3 bases: TGTGCCAGCAGCTTAGCGCGGATGGGAGCGGGGACGGACTACGAGCAGTACTTC.

This chain uses TRBV28 with TRBJ1-2; 7 bases are a match to TRBD1. The CDR3 has 15 residues. CDR1 is MDHEN, CDR2 SYDVKM, per germline. The ends lost 5 bases at V and 3 bases at J; junction bases unmatched: 9. The CDR3 DNA sequence: TGTGCCAGCAGTAGGGGGCAGGGAAGAGACTATGGCTACACCTTC. Protein: CASSRGQGRDYGYTF.

The chain employs TRBV29-1 and TRBJ1-4; TRBD1 aligns across 7 bases. Germline CDR1 reads SQVTM; CDR2 reads ANQGSEA. This CDR3 is built from 14 residues. V lost 6 bases, J lost 4 bases, and 8 bases stayed unmatched. The CDR3 DNA follows: TGCAGCGTGTCCGACAGGGATCATAATGAAAAACTGTTTTTT. This encodes CSVSDRDHNEKLFF.

J is TRBJ2-3 and V is TRBV19; D perhaps matches TRBD1 (8 bases). The germline gives CDR1 LNHDA, CDR2 SQIVND (reference sequence). CDR3 length: 15 residues. V lost 5 bases and J 1 base, leaving 13 bases between the germline ends. The CDR3 protein is CASSSQGGGTDTQYF. As DNA, the CDR3 is TGTGCCAGTAGTTCACAGGGGGGGGGCACAGATACGCAGTATTTT.

The CDR3 DNA reads TGTGCCAGCAGCTTAGCATTAGACAGGAGTAGCAATCAGCCCCAGCATTTT. Its protein product is CASSLALDRSSNQPQHF. The V and J genes are TRBV7-8 and TRBJ1-5; tentatively, D is TRBD1 (6 bases). Trimming took 0 bases from V and 0 from J, leaving 12 bases between them. CDR3 size: 17 residues. Germline V gene lookup returns CDR1 SGHVS and CDR2 FQNEAQ.

This clone was counted a single time. This chain connects TRBV7-2 to TRBJ1-2; 7 bases are a match to TRBD1. The CDR3 spans 14 residues. CDR1 and CDR2 from the germline V gene are SGHTA and FQGNSA. J lost 6 bases, V lost 5 bases, and 9 bases had no gene match. The CDR3 region is CASSPRQGFNGYTF. Here the CDR3 DNA reads TGTGCCAGCAGCCCCAGACAGGGTTTCAATGGCTACACCTTC.

The chain recombines TRBV19 with TRBJ2-3; D may correspond to TRBD1 or TRBD2 (6 bases each). CDR1 is LNHDA and CDR2 is SQIVND in the germline V gene (reference sequence). The CDR3 consists of 14 residues. V lost 10 bases and J 3 bases, leaving 17 bases between the germline ends. The CDR3 sequence is CATSDGGGTDTQYF. DNA for the CDR3: TGTGCCACTTCCGACGGGGGCGGGACAGATACGCAGTATTTT.

This sequence joins TRBV6-5 and TRBJ2-6; D possibly corresponds to TRBD1 (6 bases). The V end lost 6 bases, the J end lost 3 bases, and 12 bases lay between the germline ends. Germline V gene lookup returns CDR1 MNHEY and CDR2 SVGAGI. The CDR3 consists of 15 residues. The CDR3 DNA reads as TGTGCCAGCAGCCCAGGGGCTGATGGGGCCAACGTCCTGACTTTC. It codes for CASSPGADGANVLTF.

CDR3 sequence: CAWSPLRGRRTF. DNA of the CDR3: TGTGCCTGGAGTCCTTTACGGGGTCGGCGGACCTTC. The genes are TRBV30 and TRBJ1-2; D is uncertain. V lost 2 bases, J lost 14 bases, and 18 bases lay in between. The CDR3 consists of 12 residues. The germline gives CDR1 GTSNPN, CDR2 SVGIG (reference sequence).

This sequence joins TRBV4-1 and TRBJ2-7, with TRBD1 matching 8 bases. V was clipped by 4 bases and J by 5 bases; unmatched bases: 16. CDR1 and CDR2 from the germline V gene are MGHRA and YSYEKL. The CDR3 spans 17 residues. The CDR3 region has the DNA TGCGCCAGCAGCCCCAAAGGCGGGACAGGCGGGATGGACGAGCAGTACTTC. Amino acid sequence: CASSPKGGTGGMDEQYF.

The chain combines TRBV9 with TRBJ2-3; D is ambiguous. Trimming pared 4 bases from V and 1 base from J, leaving 7 bases between. This CDR3 comprises 13 residues. Per germline, CDR1 SGDLS and CDR2 YYNGEE. The CDR3 nucleotides read TGTGCCAGCAGCCCAGCAGGCACAGATACGCAGTATTTT. Protein: CASSPAGTDTQYF.

This clone was recorded only once. The chain combines TRBV5-6 with TRBJ2-2, with D perhaps matching TRBD2 (5 bases). Germline V lookup: CDR1 SGHDT, CDR2 YYEEEE. Between the trimmed V and J ends, which lost 5 bases and 3 bases, there was a span of 11 bases. This CDR3 contains 14 residues. CDR3 nucleotides: TGTGCCAGCAGTCGCGGCGGGTACACCGGGGAGCTGTTTTTT. Translated, it gives CASSRGGYTGELFF.

The CDR3 bases are TGTGCCAGCAGCCTTCTACTGGGGGGAGTAAGGGCCAAAAACATTCAGTACTTC. This translates into CASSLLLGGVRAKNIQYF. The chain combines TRBV5-8 with TRBJ2-4, with TRBD2 as a possible D gene (6 bases). The CDR3 covers 18 residues. Germline CDR1 reads SGHTS; CDR2 reads YDEGEE. The V and J ends lost 4 bases and 1 base respectively, with 21 bases between them.

The chain uses TRBV4-1 and TRBJ1-4; D perhaps matches TRBD1 (5 bases). The V gene lost 4 bases and the J gene lost 0 bases, with 12 bases spanning the gap. The germline V gene encodes CDR1 MGHRA and CDR2 YSYEKL. CDR3 length equals 16 residues. The chain's CDR3 is CASSRAGDATNEKLFF. CDR3 bases: TGCGCCAGCAGCCGAGCCGGGGACGCAACTAATGAAAAACTGTTTTTT.

The V and J genes are TRBV2 and TRBJ2-3, with TRBD2 matching over 16 bases. In germline, CDR1 is SNHLY, CDR2 FYNNEI. V lost 0 bases to trimming and J lost 4 bases; unmatched junction nucleotides: 7. The CDR3 totals 19 residues. CDR3 loop: CASSEAWGLAGGPSDTQYF. The CDR3 coding sequence is TGTGCCAGCAGTGAAGCGTGGGGACTAGCGGGAGGGCCTTCAGATACGCAGTATTTT.

V and J are TRBV5-1 and TRBJ2-5, with 7 bases matching TRBD2. CDR1 and CDR2 from the germline V gene are SGHRS and YFSETQ. The CDR3 is 14 amino acids. V lost 0 bases to trimming and J lost 4 bases; unmatched junction nucleotides: 3. The chain's CDR3 is CASSLASGGETQYF. Written as DNA, the CDR3 is TGCGCCAGCAGCTTGGCCTCGGGGGGAGAGACCCAGTACTTC.

This sequence joins TRBV6-5 and TRBJ2-1; TRBD2 is a possible D gene (5 bases). Germline V gene lookup returns CDR1 MNHEY and CDR2 SVGAGI. The length of the CDR3 is 13 residues. Trimming stripped 2 bases from V and 5 bases from J, with 7 bases between. In nucleotides, the CDR3 is TGTGCCAGCAGTTACGGGCGGGACAATGAGCAGTTCTTC. Translating it yields CASSYGRDNEQFF.

This clone was observed a single time. The chain employs TRBV13 and TRBJ2-1; 8 positions agree with TRBD2. Germline V gene lookup returns CDR1 PRHDT and CDR2 FYEKMQ (reference sequence). The V segment lost 5 bases and the J segment 2 bases; nucleotides outside the gene matches: 8. The CDR3 has 16 amino acids. Written as DNA, the CDR3 is TGTGCCAGCAGCGACCCGACTAGCGCAACCTACAATGAGCAGTTCTTC. Translation: CASSDPTSATYNEQFF.

This clone was counted between two and nine times. The rearrangement links TRBV10-1 to TRBJ2-7; no reliable D call. The V end lost 6 bases, the J end lost 2 bases, and 14 bases lay between the germline ends. CDR3 length equals 14 residues. Germline V CDR1 and CDR2: WNHNN, SYGVQD (reference sequence). CDR3: CASRSGGYPYEQYF. CDR3 in DNA: TGCGCCAGCAGATCGGGTGGCTACCCCTACGAGCAGTACTTC.

This chain joins TRBV18 and TRBJ1-4, with 9 bases fitting TRBD1. Germline-derived CDR1 and CDR2 are KGHSH and LQKENI. This CDR3 is 15 amino acids long. J gave up 2 bases and V 6 bases, and 4 bases lay outside the gene matches. The CDR3 protein is CASSGQGPTNEKLFF. The CDR3 nucleotides read TGTGCCAGCTCGGGACAGGGCCCCACTAATGAAAAACTGTTTTTT.

The V and J genes are TRBV6-4 and TRBJ2-1; D may be TRBD1 or TRBD2 (5 bases each). Germline CDR1 and CDR2: MRHNA and SNTAGT. CDR3 length equals 15 residues. V was trimmed by 7 bases and J by 4 bases, leaving 17 bases between them. Here the CDR3 reads CASIRPGTGYNEQFF. In DNA, the CDR3 is TGTGCCAGCATCCGCCCCGGGACGGGATACAATGAGCAGTTCTTC.

The CDR3 sequence: CSVDRGSNIQYF. CDR3 DNA: TGCAGCGTTGATCGGGGTAGTAACATTCAGTACTTC. J is TRBJ2-4 and V is TRBV29-1, with D tentatively TRBD2 (5 bases). The CDR3 consists of 12 residues. V was cut by 3 bases and J by 7 bases, with 10 bases left in between. Germline lookup yields CDR1 SQVTM and CDR2 ANQGSEA.

The chain combines TRBV3-1 (or the pseudogene TRBV3-2) with TRBJ1-2; 7 bases match TRBD1. The CDR3 has 16 residues. CDR1 is LGHDT and CDR2 is YNNKEL in the germline V gene (reference sequence). V trimming: 0 bases; J trimming: 7 bases; junction bases outside the gene matches: 11. CDR3 amino acids: CASSQERDRGRSGYTF. CDR3 DNA: TGTGCCAGCAGCCAAGAAAGGGATAGGGGGCGTAGTGGCTACACCTTC.

The rearrangement links TRBV11-3 to TRBJ2-2, with TRBD2 matching over 10 bases. The CDR3 consists of 19 residues. The trim removed 5 bases at V and 4 bases at J, leaving 16 bases unmatched. Per the germline V gene, CDR1 is SGHNT and CDR2 is YENEEA. CDR3 protein: CASSQSLAGGRKGTGELFF. CDR3 DNA: TGTGCCAGCAGCCAATCCTTAGCGGGGGGCCGAAAGGGCACCGGGGAGCTGTTTTTT.